The T cell receptor beta chain under discussion was sequenced for a study of tissue T cells after allogeneic stem cell transplantation. Concerning this clone itself: The genes and germline here are from mouse. Read coverage stops 1 residue before the CDR3 terminus; the germline J gene supplies the remainder.

The CDR3 has 14 residues. Looked up from germline, CDR1 is SNHLY and CDR2 is FYNGKV (reference sequence). V was pared by 3 bases and J by 2 bases, with 5 bases between. Time point: mouse harvest day 14 after allogeneic transplant. Mouse grafts combined 10^7 T-cell-depleted bone marrow cells with 10^6 splenic CD5+ T cells. Clones were sequenced by immunoSEQ multiplex PCR, and TCRdb holds only the in-frame ones, with some missing. The sample carries more than 6,000 clones, over 30% recorded once. The material sequenced was skin. The TCR sequence derives from a female BALB/c mouse given C57BL/6 T cells with graft-versus-host disease after an allogeneic hematopoietic cell transplant. V is TRBV3 and J is TRBJ1-6; D unresolved. TRBJ1-6 is an open reading frame whose function is uncertain. The CDR3 here is CASSFGTYNSPLYF. Partial CDR3 DNA: TGTGCCAGCAGCTTCGGGACCTATAATTCGCCCCTCTAC.